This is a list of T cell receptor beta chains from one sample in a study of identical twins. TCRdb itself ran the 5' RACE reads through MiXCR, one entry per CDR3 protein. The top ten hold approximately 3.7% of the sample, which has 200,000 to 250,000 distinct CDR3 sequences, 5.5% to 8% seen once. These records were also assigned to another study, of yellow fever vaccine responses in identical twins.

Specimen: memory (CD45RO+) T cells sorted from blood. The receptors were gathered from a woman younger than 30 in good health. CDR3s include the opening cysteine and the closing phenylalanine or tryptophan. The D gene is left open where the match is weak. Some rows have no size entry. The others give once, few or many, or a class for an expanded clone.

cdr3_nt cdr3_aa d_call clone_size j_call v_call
TGTGCCAGCTCGTGGAGCACAGATACGCAGTATTTT CASSWSTDTQYF - many TRBJ2-3 TRBV18
TGTGCCAGCAGGCCTATCGTGGGCTATGAGCAGTTCTTC CASRPIVGYEQFF - few TRBJ2-1 TRBV7-9
TGTGCCAGCAAGGGTGAAATAAGGAGCGGGAGGCTCGATGAGCAGTTCTTC CASKGEIRSGRLDEQFF TRBD2 few TRBJ2-1 TRBV12-3/TRBV12-4
TGTGCCAGCAGCCCCGGCCTTCGGACCGGGTCCTACAATGAGCAGTTCTTC CASSPGLRTGSYNEQFF - many TRBJ2-1 TRBV9
TGTGCCAGCAGACTCGGTTTGTTGTATAATTCACCCCTCCACTTT CASRLGLLYNSPLHF - - TRBJ1-6 TRBV28
TGCGCCAGCAGCCTACAGAGCGGGGGTAGCACAGATACGCAGTATTTT CASSLQSGGSTDTQYF TRBD2 many TRBJ2-3 TRBV5-1
TGTGCCAGCAGTGACTCCGCAACTAGCGGGGGCACAGATACGCAGTATTTT CASSDSATSGGTDTQYF TRBD2 few TRBJ2-3 TRBV6-4
TGTGCCAGCTCACCCGCCGGTGGGTTTTCTCACTCCGAGCAGTACTTC CASSPAGGFSHSEQYF - - TRBJ2-7 TRBV18
TGTGCCAGCAGCTACCCGGCCAAGGGGGCTATGAACACTGAAGCTTTCTTT CASSYPAKGAMNTEAFF TRBD1 few TRBJ1-1 TRBV5-6
TGCAGCGGCGGACAGGGACTCTTCTACAATGAGCAGTTCTTC CSGGQGLFYNEQFF TRBD1 many TRBJ2-1 TRBV29-1
TGCGCCAGCAGCTTGGTACAATCTGGGGCCAACGTCCTGACTTTC CASSLVQSGANVLTF - few TRBJ2-6 TRBV5-1
TGTGCCAGCAGCCATGAAATAGGGCGCAACTCCTACAATGAGCAGTTCTTC CASSHEIGRNSYNEQFF - - TRBJ2-1 TRBV3-1